The rows below give T cell receptor beta chains drawn from one sample of a study of memory CD4+ T cells and cytomegalovirus serostatus. Only in-frame clones appear in the TCRdb table, and some are missing; sequencing was by immunoSEQ multiplex PCR. The top ten hold over 0.5% of the sample, which has around 50,000 clones, around 78% seen once. The material sequenced was memory CD4+ T cells from blood. Receptors were obtained from an adult in good health and CMV-seronegative. Each CDR3 is given with its conserved first and last residue. The D gene is left open where the match is weak. Not every row has a clone size; where given, it reads once, few, many or a size class.

clone_size	v_call	j_call	d_call	cdr3_nt	cdr3_aa
-	TRBV27	TRBJ2-4	-	TGTGCCAGCAGTACCGAGGGATTTCGCAAAAACATTCAGTACTTC	CASSTEGFRKNIQYF
once	TRBV30	TRBJ2-5	-	TGTGCCTGGAGTTATAGCGAGAAGTACCAAGAGACCCAGTACTTC	CAWSYSEKYQETQYF
few	TRBV7-8	TRBJ2-5	-	TGTGCCAGCAGCTTCCTCGGGGAGACCCAGTACTTC	CASSFLGETQYF
once	TRBV5-3	TRBJ2-1	-	TGTGCCAGGCCCGGGTATGAGCAGTTCTTC	CARPGYEQFF
-	TRBV28	TRBJ1-4	-	TGTGCCAGCACTCCAGGCCGGGGCCCAAAGGGTGAAAAACTGTTTTTT	CASTPGRGPKGEKLFF
-	TRBV2	TRBJ1-3	-	TGTGCCAGCAGAGTGGAGGGATCTGGAAACACCATATATTTT	CASRVEGSGNTIYF
-	TRBV2	TRBJ2-2	-	TGTGCCAGCAGTGAAGCGCTTGGGGGAGGCGGGGAGCTGTTTTTT	CASSEALGGGGELFF
-	TRBV2	TRBJ1-6	TRBD1	TGTGCCAGCAGTCCGGACAGGGGTAGGATTCCCCTCCACTTT	CASSPDRGRIPLHF
once	TRBV11-2	TRBJ1-6	-	TGTGCCAGCAGCTTGTTTTCCTATAATTCACCCCTCCACTTT	CASSLFSYNSPLHF
few	TRBV7-9	TRBJ1-1	-	TGTGCCAGCAGCTTAGCGGGGCGGGTGGGCACTGAAGCTTTCTTT	CASSLAGRVGTEAFF
few	TRBV7-3	TRBJ2-7	TRBD2	TGTGCCAGCAGCGTATCTAGCGGTCCCTCCTACGAGCAGTACTTC	CASSVSSGPSYEQYF
-	TRBV7-9	TRBJ1-1	TRBD1	TGTGCCAGCAGTCTGACAGGGGGCACTGAAGCTTTCTTT	CASSLTGGTEAFF
-	TRBV5-1	TRBJ2-7	-	TGCGCCAGCAGCTTCCTTGGATCCAGCCTCGCCTACGAGCAGTACTTC	CASSFLGSSLAYEQYF
few	TRBV9	TRBJ2-7	TRBD2	TGTGCCAGCAGCCCATCCGGGACTAGCGGGCGCTACGAGCAGTACTTC	CASSPSGTSGRYEQYF
few	TRBV10-3	TRBJ2-7	-	TGTGCCATCAGTCGTGGGGGTGATATAAACGAGCAGTACTTC	CAISRGGDINEQYF
-	TRBV27	TRBJ2-1	-	TGTGCCAGCAGTCTGTCCCTTCTTAGGAACAATGAGCAGTTCTTC	CASSLSLLRNNEQFF
-	TRBV6-1	TRBJ1-1	-	TGTGCCAGCAGTGAGGGGTCCCCTGAAGCTTTCTTT	CASSEGSPEAFF
few	TRBV6-1	TRBJ1-1	-	TGTGCCAGCAGGGGGAGTGGTGGCACTGAAGCTTTCTTT	CASRGSGGTEAFF
-	TRBV2	TRBJ1-1	-	TGTGCCAGCAGTGAAGCGCTTTACAGCTTTGAAGCTTTCTTT	CASSEALYSFEAFF
once	TRBV19	TRBJ1-1	-	TGTGCCACCCAGACTGCGGGGTCTTGGTATGGAACTGAAGCTTTCTTT	CATQTAGSWYGTEAFF
-	TRBV6-6	TRBJ1-2	-	TGTGCCAGCAGTTCCCGTGGGACGGATGGCTACACCTTC	CASSSRGTDGYTF
few	TRBV13	TRBJ1-2	TRBD1	TGTGCCAGCAGCATATGGACAGGGGCGCGACGCTACACCTTC	CASSIWTGARRYTF
-	TRBV28	TRBJ2-4	-	TGTGCCAGCAGGAATACAGGGTCTCTAGCCAAAAACATTCAGTACTTC	CASRNTGSLAKNIQYF
-	TRBV7-3	TRBJ2-1	TRBD2	TGTGCCAGCAGCCGCCAAGCGGGAACCCACAATGAGCAGTTCTTC	CASSRQAGTHNEQFF
-	TRBV6-1	TRBJ1-1	-	TGTGCCAGCAGTGAATCAGGGGCGCCTGAAGCTTTCTTT	CASSESGAPEAFF
-	TRBV7-3	TRBJ2-7	-	TGTGCCAGCAGCGAAAACGGGAGAGATAGTGAGGAGCAGTACTTC	CASSENGRDSEEQYF
once	TRBV27	TRBJ1-5	-	TGTGCCAGCAGTACGACCGGGCTCGACCGGCCCCAGCATTTT	CASSTTGLDRPQHF
few	TRBV7-8	TRBJ2-7	-	TGTGCCAGCAGCGCTAGAAGACTAGGCCTGTCAGCCACCTACGAGCAGTACTTC	CASSARRLGLSATYEQYF
-	TRBV9	TRBJ2-7	TRBD1	TGTGCCAGCAGCCCTGGACAGGGGGCCTACGAGCAGTACTTC	CASSPGQGAYEQYF
-	TRBV29-1	TRBJ2-1	TRBD2	TGCAGCGTGAGGGCCCCCGCTAGCGGGAGGTCGAACAATGAGCAGTTCTTC	CSVRAPASGRSNNEQFF
-	TRBV7-7	TRBJ2-3	TRBD2	TGTGCTAGCAGCTCGACTAGCGGGAGGGGAGATACGCAGTATTTT	CASSSTSGRGDTQYF